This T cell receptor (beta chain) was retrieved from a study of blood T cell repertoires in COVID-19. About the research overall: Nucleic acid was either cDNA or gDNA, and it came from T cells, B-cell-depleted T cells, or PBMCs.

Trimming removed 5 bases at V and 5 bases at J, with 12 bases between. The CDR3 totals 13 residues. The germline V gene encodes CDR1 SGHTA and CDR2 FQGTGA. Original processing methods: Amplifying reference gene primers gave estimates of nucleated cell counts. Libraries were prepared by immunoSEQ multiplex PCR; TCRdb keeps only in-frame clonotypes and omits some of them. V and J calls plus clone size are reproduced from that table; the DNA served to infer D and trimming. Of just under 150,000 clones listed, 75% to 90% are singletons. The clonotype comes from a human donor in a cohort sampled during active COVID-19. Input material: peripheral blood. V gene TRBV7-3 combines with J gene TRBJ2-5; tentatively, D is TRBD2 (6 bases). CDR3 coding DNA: TGTGCCAGCAGCATGGCGGGGAGGGAGACCCAGTACTTC. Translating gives CASSMAGRETQYF. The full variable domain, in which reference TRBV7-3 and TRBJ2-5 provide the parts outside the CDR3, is GAGVSQTPSNKVTEKGKYVELRCDPISGHTALYWYRQSLGQGPEFLIYFQGTGAADDSGLPNDRFFAVRPEGSVSTLKIQRTERGDSAVYLCASSMAGRETQYFGPGTRLLVL.